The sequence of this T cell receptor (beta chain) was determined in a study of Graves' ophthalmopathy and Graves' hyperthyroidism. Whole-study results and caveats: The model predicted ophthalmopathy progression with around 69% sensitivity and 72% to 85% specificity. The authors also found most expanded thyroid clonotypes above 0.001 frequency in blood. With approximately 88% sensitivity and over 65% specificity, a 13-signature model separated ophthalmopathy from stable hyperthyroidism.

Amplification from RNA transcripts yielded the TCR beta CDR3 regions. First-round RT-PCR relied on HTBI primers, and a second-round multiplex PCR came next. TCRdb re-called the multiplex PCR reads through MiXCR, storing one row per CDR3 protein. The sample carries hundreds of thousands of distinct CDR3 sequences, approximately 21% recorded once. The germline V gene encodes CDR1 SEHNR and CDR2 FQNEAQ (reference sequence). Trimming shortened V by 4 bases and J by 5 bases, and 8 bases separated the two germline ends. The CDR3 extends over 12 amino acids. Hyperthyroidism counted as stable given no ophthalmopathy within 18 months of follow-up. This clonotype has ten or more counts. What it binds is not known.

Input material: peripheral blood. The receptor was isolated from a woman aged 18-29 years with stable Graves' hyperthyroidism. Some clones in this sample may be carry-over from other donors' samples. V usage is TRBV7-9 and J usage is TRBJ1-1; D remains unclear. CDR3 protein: CASSWIPTEAFF. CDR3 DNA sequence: TGTGCCAGCAGCTGGATACCTACTGAAGCTTTCTTT.